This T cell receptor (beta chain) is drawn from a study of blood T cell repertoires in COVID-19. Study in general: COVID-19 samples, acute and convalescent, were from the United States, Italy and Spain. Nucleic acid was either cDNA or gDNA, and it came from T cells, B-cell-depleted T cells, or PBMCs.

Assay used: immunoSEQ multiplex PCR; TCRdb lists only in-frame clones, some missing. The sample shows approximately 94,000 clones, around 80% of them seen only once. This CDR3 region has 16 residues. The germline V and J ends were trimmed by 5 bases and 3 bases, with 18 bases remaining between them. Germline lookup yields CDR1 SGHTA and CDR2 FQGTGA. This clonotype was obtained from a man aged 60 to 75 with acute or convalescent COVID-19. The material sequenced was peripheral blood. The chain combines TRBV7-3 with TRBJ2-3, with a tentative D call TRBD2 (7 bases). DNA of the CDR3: TGTGCCAGCAGCCCCGGTAGGGGGGGCCGGACAGATACGCAGTATTTT. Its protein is CASSPGRGGRTDTQYF. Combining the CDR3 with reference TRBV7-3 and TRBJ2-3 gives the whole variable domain GAGVSQTPSNKVTEKGKYVELRCDPISGHTALYWYRQSLGQGPEFLIYFQGTGAADDSGLPNDRFFAVRPEGSVSTLKIQRTERGDSAVYLCASSPGRGGRTDTQYFGPGTRLTVL.